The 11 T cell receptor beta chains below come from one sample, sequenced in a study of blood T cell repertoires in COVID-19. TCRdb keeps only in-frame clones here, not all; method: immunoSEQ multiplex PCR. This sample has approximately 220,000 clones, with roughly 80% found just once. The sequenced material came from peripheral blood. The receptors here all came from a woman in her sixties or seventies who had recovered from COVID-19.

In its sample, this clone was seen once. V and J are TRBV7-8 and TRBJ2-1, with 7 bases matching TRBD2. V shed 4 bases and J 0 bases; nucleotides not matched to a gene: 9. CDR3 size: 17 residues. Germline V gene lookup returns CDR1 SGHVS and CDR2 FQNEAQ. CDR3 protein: CASSSASGGRSYNEQFF. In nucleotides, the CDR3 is TGTGCCAGCAGCTCGGCCTCGGGGGGACGCTCCTACAATGAGCAGTTCTTC.

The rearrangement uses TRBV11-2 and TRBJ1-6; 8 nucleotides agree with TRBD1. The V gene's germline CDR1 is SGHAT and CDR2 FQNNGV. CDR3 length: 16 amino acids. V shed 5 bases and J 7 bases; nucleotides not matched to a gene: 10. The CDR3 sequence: CASSRVRDRRNSPLHF. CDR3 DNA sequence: TGTGCCAGCAGCCGCGTCCGGGACAGGAGGAATTCACCCCTCCACTTT. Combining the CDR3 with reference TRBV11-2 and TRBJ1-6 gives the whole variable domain EAGVAQSPRYKIIEKRQSVAFWCNPISGHATLYWYQQILGQGPKLLIQFQNNGVVDDSQLPKDRFSAERLKGVDSTLKIQPAKLEDSAVYLCASSRVRDRRNSPLHFGNGTRLTVT.

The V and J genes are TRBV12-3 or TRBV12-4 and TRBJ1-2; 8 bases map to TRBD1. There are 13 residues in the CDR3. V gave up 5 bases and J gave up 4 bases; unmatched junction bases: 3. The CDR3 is CASSRTGPYGYTF. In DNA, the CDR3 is TGTGCCAGCAGTAGGACAGGGCCCTATGGCTACACCTTC.

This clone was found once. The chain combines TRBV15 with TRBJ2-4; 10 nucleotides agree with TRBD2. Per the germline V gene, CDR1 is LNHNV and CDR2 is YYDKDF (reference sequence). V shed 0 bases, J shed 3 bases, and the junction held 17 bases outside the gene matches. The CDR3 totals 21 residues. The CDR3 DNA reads TGTGCCACCAGCAGAGATAGCCTCGCGGTAGCGGGGGGCCCAGACAAAAACATTCAGTACTTC. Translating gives CATSRDSLAVAGGPDKNIQYF.

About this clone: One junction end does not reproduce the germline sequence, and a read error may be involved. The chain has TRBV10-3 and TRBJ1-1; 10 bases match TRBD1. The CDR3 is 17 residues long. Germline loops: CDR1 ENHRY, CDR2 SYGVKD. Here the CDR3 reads CAISEVWTGGLKTEAFF. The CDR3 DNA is TGTGCCATCAGTGAGGTATGGACAGGGGGATTGAAGACTGAAGCTTTCTTT.

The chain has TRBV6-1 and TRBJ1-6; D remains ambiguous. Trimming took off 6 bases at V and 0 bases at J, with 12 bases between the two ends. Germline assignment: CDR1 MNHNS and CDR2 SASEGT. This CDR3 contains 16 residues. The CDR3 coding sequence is TGTGCCAGCAGGGAAATACAGCTCTCCTATAATTCACCCCTCCACTTT. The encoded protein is CASREIQLSYNSPLHF.

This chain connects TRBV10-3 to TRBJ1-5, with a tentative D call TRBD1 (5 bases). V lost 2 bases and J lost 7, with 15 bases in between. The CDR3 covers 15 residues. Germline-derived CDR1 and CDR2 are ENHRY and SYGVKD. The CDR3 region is CAISERGGDGQPQHF. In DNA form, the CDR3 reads TGTGCCATCAGTGAGCGGGGGGGGGACGGACAGCCCCAGCATTTT.

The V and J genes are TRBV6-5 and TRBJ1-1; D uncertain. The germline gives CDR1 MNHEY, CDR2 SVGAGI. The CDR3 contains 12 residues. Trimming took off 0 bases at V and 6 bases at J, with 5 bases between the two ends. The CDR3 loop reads CASSYSGSEAFF. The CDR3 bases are TGTGCCAGCAGTTACTCCGGGTCTGAAGCTTTCTTT.

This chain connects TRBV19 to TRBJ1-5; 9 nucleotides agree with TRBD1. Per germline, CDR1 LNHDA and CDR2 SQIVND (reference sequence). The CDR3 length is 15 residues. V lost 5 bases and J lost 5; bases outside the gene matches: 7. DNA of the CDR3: TGTGCCAGTAGTCTGGGACAGGGCGGCGATCAGCCCCAGCATTTT. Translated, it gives CASSLGQGGDQPQHF.

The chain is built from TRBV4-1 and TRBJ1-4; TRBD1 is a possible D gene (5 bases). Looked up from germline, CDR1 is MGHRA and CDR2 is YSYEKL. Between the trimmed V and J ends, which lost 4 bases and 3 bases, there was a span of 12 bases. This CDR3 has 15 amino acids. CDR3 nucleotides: TGCGCCAGCAGCCTGCGCTCGACAGCTAATGAAAAACTGTTTTTT. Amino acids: CASSLRSTANEKLFF.

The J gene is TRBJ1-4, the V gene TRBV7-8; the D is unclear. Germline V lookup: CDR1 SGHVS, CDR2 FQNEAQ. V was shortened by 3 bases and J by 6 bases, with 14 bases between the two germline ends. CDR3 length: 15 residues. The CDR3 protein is CASSFDPGRHEKLFF. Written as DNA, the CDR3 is TGTGCCAGCAGCTTTGATCCGGGGAGGCATGAAAAACTGTTTTTT.